One T cell receptor beta chain is described in this entry. No antigen is known for it. No qualities accompany the bases; no much larger clone lies one base away. This specimen's time point label, per the study, means: baseline before first vaccination. The sample's treatment or condition label is to be understood as: meningococcal conjugate vaccine given as trial control. Vaccinee samples came from UK trials COV001 and COV002, including a single-blind randomized controlled phase 2/3 trial of AZD1222 (ChAdOx1 nCoV-19) in healthy adults. For TCRbeta chain sequencing, PBMC samples were collected from trial participants at day 0 and at day 28 after the second dose. The entry originates in a study of T cell responses to AZD1222 COVID-19 vaccine (dated by TCRdb to the early 2020s). Some background on the complete study: A total of about 250 trial participants underwent TCR sequencing, of whom approximately 200 had received two doses of AZD1222 and some 25 had received two doses of the MenACWY control vaccine. Trial participants were enrolled by age into subgroups of 18-55, 56-69 and 70-plus years, and roughly 150, 30 and 60 TCR-sequenced participants, respectively, were included in these subgroups.

Results the study describes overall, beyond this receptor: No day 14 peak-response samples were available, so repertoires were characterized only after the peak T cell response. A significant rise in spike-specific TCR breadth and depth was observed after two AZD1222 doses relative to day 0 and relative to MenACWY recipients. The 56-69-year group was small, and its depth increase did not reach significance, likely because of low power. The whole spike protein was spanned by vaccine-associated CD4 TCRs, and dominant responses were seen in regions 160-218 and 743-854. Most participants were white British and females outnumbered males, and the authors suggested that clonal diversity may have been underestimated. Epitopes outside the regions mutated in the B.1.351 and B.1.1.7 variants were reportedly recognized by nearly half of the unique spike-specific TCRs. Only five or six AZD1222 recipients were SARS-CoV-2 seropositive at baseline, limiting conclusions about previously exposed vaccinees.

As encoded in the germline V gene, CDR1 is SGHVS while CDR2 is FQNEAQ. V loses 0 bases, J loses 4 bases, and the germline ends lie 12 bases apart. Taken from cysteine to phenylalanine, the CDR3 has 16 residues. Of the read, only the CDR3 DNA is kept; its 48 bases are in frame from base 1. The CDR3 regions of human TCRbeta chains were subjected to immunosequencing. Regarding the original processing steps: TCRs in the repertoires were matched against a reference library of SARS-CoV-2-specific TCRs that had been generated with the MIRA antigen-specificity platform. Breadth was defined as the fraction of unique TCRs that were SARS-CoV-2-associated, and depth was defined as the fraction of total T cells that were SARS-CoV-2-associated. Using the MIRA data, each spike-specific TCR was mapped to the spike region that the TCR reacts to and placed in a CD4 or CD8 class. Log10-transformed breadth and depth values were compared by one-way ANOVA with Sidak's multiple comparisons tests. The immuneACCESS repertoire file appears here via TCRdb, limited to in-frame rearrangements. These files lack a portion of the clones; in checked studies, under half of the deficit traces to unresolved V genes, and the cause of the others is not known. The V and J calls and clone size are taken from that table; D and trimming were inferred from the DNA. The sample records 200,000 to 250,000 clones, 85% to 95% of which are singletons. Of the sample, roughly 0.99% falls within the top ten clones.

Recombination joined TRBV7-8 with TRBJ2-2; the D region possibly corresponds to TRBD2 (6 bases align). The receptor was derived from an adult in good health. The input for sequencing was peripheral blood, taken on day 0 of MenACWY control vaccination. The CDR3: CASSLAPGRSTGELFF. Here is the DNA: TGTGCCAGCAGCTTAGCGCCCGGGAGAAGCACCGGGGAGCTGTTTTTT.